This T cell receptor (beta chain) was sequenced in a study of shared clonotypes between healthy human individuals. The naive CD8 fraction comprised CD45RO-negative cells positively selected for CCR7 and excluded terminally differentiated effector memory CD45RA+ cells. The CDR3 is 15 amino acids. Germline values: CDR1 MNHEY, CDR2 SMNVEV (reference sequence). V lost 2 bases to trimming and J lost 3 bases; unmatched junction nucleotides: 5. Execution of the assay was at deep level. Assay: immunoSEQ multiplex PCR; the TCRdb copy retains only in-frame clones and omits some. The repertoire has millions of clones, about 92% of them found once; the top ten carry around 1.7%.

The V gene is TRBV27, the J gene TRBJ2-7; 9 bases map to TRBD1. This clonotype was obtained from a man in his late teens or twenties in good health. Some clones in this sample may be carry-over from other donors' samples. The sample comprised naive CD8+ T cells from PBMCs. The CDR3 loop reads CASSLSGQGYYEQYF. Here the CDR3 DNA reads TGTGCCAGCAGTTTAAGCGGACAGGGGTACTACGAGCAGTACTTC.